The 27 T cell receptor beta chains given below trace back to one sample, sequenced in a study of blood T cell repertoires in COVID-19. Sequencing was performed with immunoSEQ multiplex PCR; in TCRdb, only in-frame clones are kept and a portion is missing. There are over 90,000 clones in the sample; 84% occur only once, and around 13% lies in the top ten. The sample comprised peripheral blood. The receptors were sampled from a human donor in a cohort sampled during active COVID-19.

The chain links TRBV5-1 to TRBJ2-6; possible D gene TRBD2, 6 bases. From germline, CDR1 is SGHRS and CDR2 YFSETQ. The V end lost 4 bases, the J end lost 0 bases, and 14 bases lay between the germline ends. The CDR3 length is 17 residues. CDR3 DNA: TGCGCCAGCAGCCCCACGGGAGCCAGCTCTGGGGCCAACGTCCTGACTTTC. Residues: CASSPTGASSGANVLTF.

This clone was counted a single time. The rearrangement uses TRBV19 and TRBJ1-1; D gene ambiguous. The CDR3 sequence is 15 residues long. V was shortened by 0 bases and J by 1 base, with 9 bases between the two germline ends. Germline-derived CDR1 and CDR2 are LNHDA and SQIVND (reference sequence). The CDR3 sequence: CASSIEAGGNTEAFF. In nucleotides, the CDR3 is TGTGCCAGTAGTATAGAGGCAGGAGGGAACACTGAAGCTTTCTTT.

V gene TRBV6-2 or TRBV6-3 combines with J gene TRBJ2-7; 7 nucleotides align to TRBD1. J was trimmed by 3 bases and V by 2 bases; bases with no gene match: 4. The CDR3 spans 14 residues. Germline CDR1 MNHEY, CDR2 SVGEGT. CDR3: CASSYGNRGYEQYF. The CDR3 region has the DNA TGTGCCAGCAGTTACGGTAACAGGGGCTACGAGCAGTACTTC.

The rearrangement uses TRBV4-2 and TRBJ2-5; D is perhaps TRBD1 (5 bases). This CDR3 is 13 amino acids long. From germline, CDR1 is LGHNA and CDR2 YNFKEQ. V dropped 1 base and J dropped 3 bases, with 6 bases sitting between them. The CDR3 DNA is TGTGCCAGCAGCCAAGGACAGAAAGAGACCCAGTACTTC. Translation gives CASSQGQKETQYF.

V gene TRBV30 combines with J gene TRBJ1-1, with D unresolved. Germline lookup yields CDR1 GTSNPN and CDR2 SVGIG (reference sequence). The CDR3 totals 15 residues. Trimming shortened V by 0 bases and J by 0 bases, and 11 bases separated the two germline ends. The CDR3 bases are TGTGCCTGGAGTGTACCCGGGAGAATGAACACTGAAGCTTTCTTT. Translation: CAWSVPGRMNTEAFF.

This chain connects TRBV6-2 or TRBV6-3 to TRBJ2-7; 10 nucleotides agree with TRBD2. CDR3 length equals 16 residues. The J segment lost 1 base and the V segment lost 5 bases, leaving 8 bases of the junction unmatched. Germline V gene sequence: CDR1 MNHEY, CDR2 SVGEGT. The DNA of the CDR3 is TGTGCCAGCAGTAAACAACTTAGCGGGGGGTCCTACGAGCAGTACTTC. This sequence encodes CASSKQLSGGSYEQYF.

The chain couples TRBV7-3 to TRBJ1-1; tentatively, D is TRBD1 (6 bases). The CDR3 is made up of 15 amino acids. Deletions cut 2 bases from V and 1 base from J, with 11 bases between. Germline V CDR1 and CDR2: SGHTA, FQGTGA. In nucleotides, the CDR3 is TGTGCCAGCAGCTTAGTCGGACAGCCGAACACTGAAGCTTTCTTT. As protein: CASSLVGQPNTEAFF.

In the case of this clone: The same CDR3 also results from other DNA sequences found in this sample. The chain links TRBV5-1 to TRBJ1-1; TRBD1 aligns across 9 bases. Germline CDR1 SGHRS, CDR2 YFSETQ. This CDR3 spans 13 amino acids. The V segment lost 2 bases and the J segment 6 bases; nucleotides outside the gene matches: 2. The CDR3 DNA follows: TGCGCCAGCAGCTTACAGGGGGCCGCTGAAGCTTTCTTT. This sequence encodes CASSLQGAAEAFF.

CDR3: CASSPVGGVKDTQYF. CDR3 nucleotide sequence: TGTGCCAGCAGCCCCGTCGGGGGGGTGAAAGATACGCAGTATTTT. The chain recombines TRBV11-2 with TRBJ2-3; 8 bases fit TRBD2. V was clipped by 5 bases and J by 5 bases; unmatched bases: 9. Germline loops: CDR1 SGHAT, CDR2 FQNNGV. The CDR3 is 15 amino acids.

The gene calls are TRBV7-9 and TRBJ1-2; D remains ambiguous. There are 16 residues in the CDR3. The ends were cut back, 3 bases at V and 7 bases at J, with 21 bases in the middle. Germline values: CDR1 SEHNR, CDR2 FQNEAQ (reference sequence). CDR3 sequence (DNA): TGTGCCAGCAGCTTTGGGGTGGCAGCGGAATTCGGTGGCTACACCTTC. Translation: CASSFGVAAEFGGYTF.

J is TRBJ1-2 and V is TRBV4-1, with D possibly matching TRBD1 (6 bases). The CDR3 runs to 15 residues. The ends were cut back, 1 base at V and 4 bases at J, with 13 bases in the middle. CDR1 and CDR2 from the germline V gene are MGHRA and YSYEKL. The CDR3 protein is CASSQGDKSLYGYTF. Written as DNA, the CDR3 is TGCGCCAGCAGCCAAGGGGACAAAAGCCTCTATGGCTACACCTTC.

The rearrangement joins TRBV3-1 (or the pseudogene TRBV3-2) to TRBJ1-6, with 8 bases fitting TRBD1. CDR3 length: 14 amino acids. V gave up 5 bases and J gave up 14 bases; unmatched junction bases: 11. Per germline, CDR1 LGHDT and CDR2 YNNKEL (reference sequence). In nucleotides, the CDR3 is TGTGCCAGCAGCGAACCGGGACAGGTTAGAACCCTCCACTTT. Translating gives CASSEPGQVRTLHF.

The chain links TRBV19 to TRBJ1-5; D call uncertain. CDR1 and CDR2 from the germline V gene are LNHDA and SQIVND (reference sequence). The CDR3 extends over 14 amino acids. V lost 3 bases and J 1 base, leaving 7 bases between the germline ends. CDR3 nucleotide sequence: TGTGCCAGTAGTATCGTAGTCAGCAATCAGCCCCAGCATTTT. This encodes CASSIVVSNQPQHF.

This rearrangement joins TRBV5-4 to TRBJ1-2; possible D gene TRBD1, 5 bases. The CDR3 totals 13 residues. Germline V gene sequence: CDR1 SGHNT, CDR2 YYREEE (reference sequence). V was shortened by 2 bases and J by 9 bases, with 14 bases between the two germline ends. CDR3 sequence (DNA): TGTGCCAGCAGCTTAGACAGATATGGGAGCTACACCTTC. It is translated as CASSLDRYGSYTF.

The chain links TRBV6-5 to TRBJ1-6, with D possibly being TRBD1 (6 bases). V dropped 7 bases and J dropped 4 bases, with 11 bases sitting between them. The CDR3 has 14 residues. The germline gives CDR1 MNHEY, CDR2 SVGAGI. CDR3 region: CASIPRGYNSPLHF. For the CDR3, the DNA is TGTGCCAGCATTCCCAGGGGATATAATTCACCCCTCCACTTT.

The chain recombines TRBV19 with TRBJ1-6; the match to TRBD1 covers 7 bases. J lost 10 bases, V lost 2 bases, and 5 bases had no gene match. The CDR3 totals 14 residues. Germline CDR1 and CDR2: LNHDA and SQIVND (reference sequence). CDR3 DNA: TGTGCCAGTAGTATACAGGGGGTAGGCTCACCCCTCCACTTT. The encoded protein is CASSIQGVGSPLHF.

This clone was observed once. The chain combines TRBV6-2 or TRBV6-3 with TRBJ1-6, with TRBD1 identical over 10 bases. V was clipped by 4 bases and J by 5 bases; unmatched bases: 5. This CDR3 is built from 16 residues. The germline gives CDR1 MNHEY, CDR2 SVGEGT. The DNA for the CDR3 is TGTGCCAGCAGTTTCAGACAGGGGGCAAATAATTCACCCCTCCACTTT. Protein product: CASSFRQGANNSPLHF.

The genes are TRBV28 and TRBJ1-5; weak D call: TRBD1 (5 bases). Trimming removed 6 bases at V and 2 bases at J, with 14 bases between. The CDR3 is 15 residues long. Germline CDR1 MDHEN, CDR2 SYDVKM. The CDR3, as DNA: TGTGCCAGCAGCCCGCCGGGGGGGGGCAATCAGCCCCAGCATTTT. It is translated as CASSPPGGGNQPQHF.

This chain joins TRBV10-2 and TRBJ2-1, with 10 bases identical to TRBD2. The CDR3 totals 14 residues. Germline lookup yields CDR1 WSHSY and CDR2 SAAADI. The junction had 11 bases not matched to a gene; V was cut back by 9 bases and J by 9 bases. This CDR3 is CASGGLAGVSEQFF. CDR3 sequence (DNA): TGCGCCAGTGGTGGGCTAGCGGGGGTAAGTGAGCAGTTCTTC.

This chain connects TRBV6-5 to TRBJ2-6; D is undetermined. Trimming removed 3 bases from V and 2 bases from J, with 11 bases in between. CDR3 length equals 16 residues. Germline-derived CDR1 and CDR2 are MNHEY and SVGAGI. The CDR3 DNA sequence: TGTGCCAGCAGTTATTTTATGGGCGCTGGGGCCAACGTCCTGACTTTC. Its translation is CASSYFMGAGANVLTF.

V is TRBV6-5 and J is TRBJ1-2; perhaps TRBD1 as D (6 bases). There are 13 residues in the CDR3. Per the germline V gene, CDR1 is MNHEY and CDR2 is SVGAGI. V was trimmed by 4 bases and J by 4 bases, leaving 10 bases between them. CDR3 DNA: TGTGCCAGCAGTTTGGACAGCACCTATGGCTACACCTTC. It translates to CASSLDSTYGYTF.

The gene calls are TRBV20-1 and TRBJ1-2; D may be TRBD1 (6 bases). V dropped 3 bases and J dropped 4 bases, with 12 bases sitting between them. The CDR3 extends over 13 amino acids. The germline V gene encodes CDR1 DFQATT and CDR2 SNEGSKA (reference sequence). The CDR3 DNA reads as TGCAGTGCTAGTGTATCAGGGGCCTATGGCTACACCTTC. It is translated as CSASVSGAYGYTF.

V gene TRBV10-3 combines with J gene TRBJ2-3; D is ambiguous. Germline V gene sequence: CDR1 ENHRY, CDR2 SYGVKD. The CDR3 sequence is 13 residues long. V shed 6 bases and J shed 2 bases, with 9 bases lying between them. DNA of the CDR3: TGTGCCATCAGGCTAGACCTCACAGATACGCAGTATTTT. This gives the protein CAIRLDLTDTQYF.

This rearrangement joins TRBV14 to TRBJ1-1, with D possibly being TRBD1 (5 bases). The CDR3 consists of 15 residues. CDR1 and CDR2 (germline): SGHDN, FVKESK. V lost 7 bases to trimming and J lost 1 base, with 16 bases between them. The CDR3 bases are TGTGCCAGCACCCTGGGAGGGCAGGGGAACACTGAAGCTTTCTTT. Protein: CASTLGGQGNTEAFF.

This rearrangement joins TRBV5-1 to TRBJ2-1, with 15 bases identical to TRBD2. The CDR3 runs 15 residues. The V segment lost 3 bases and the J segment 8 bases; nucleotides outside the gene matches: 3. The germline gives CDR1 SGHRS, CDR2 YFSETQ. The CDR3 loop is CASSWTSGGGDEQFF. The CDR3 nucleotides read TGCGCCAGCAGCTGGACTAGCGGGGGGGGCGATGAGCAGTTCTTC.

The J gene is TRBJ2-3, the V gene TRBV5-1; 9 bases are shared with TRBD1. The CDR3 has 14 residues. Germline CDR1 reads SGHRS; CDR2 reads YFSETQ. Unmatched junction bases numbered 1, after V lost 0 bases and J lost 5 bases. CDR3 amino acids: CASSLGQGEDTQYF. The CDR3 DNA reads as TGCGCCAGCAGCTTGGGACAGGGGGAAGATACGCAGTATTTT. Full variable domain (missing parts from reference TRBV5-1 and TRBJ2-3): KAGVTQTPRYLIKTRGQQVTLSCSPISGHRSVSWYQQTPGQGLQFLFEYFSETQRNKGNFPGRFSGRQFSNSRSEMNVSTLELGDSALYLCASSLGQGEDTQYFGPGTRLTVL.

DNA of the CDR3: TGTGCCAGCAACAGGGGAATGGGAGAGACCCAGTACTTC. Amino acids: CASNRGMGETQYF. This chain joins TRBV7-2 and TRBJ2-5; TRBD1 aligns across 7 bases. Per germline, CDR1 SGHTA and CDR2 FQGNSA. The V and J ends lost 7 bases and 4 bases, in that order; junction bases with no gene match: 6. There are 13 residues in the CDR3.